Listed below are T cell receptor beta chains from one sample, sequenced in a study of blood T cell repertoires in COVID-19. The data were produced by immunoSEQ multiplex PCR, yet TCRdb's version contains in-frame clones alone and is incomplete. The sample records about 69,000 clones, roughly 80% being singletons. Sequencing used peripheral blood. These receptors were collected from a man between 50 and 59 years old with COVID-19, enrolled during active disease. Both conserved end residues are part of each CDR3. Each record gives: J gene, clone size, V gene, D gene, CDR3 protein, CDR3 DNA. A D gene is named only where the DNA matches it firmly. Clone sizes are given selectively: once, few, many, or a class where the clone is expanded.

>TRBJ2-2|few|TRBV5-4|TRBD2
CASSRALAGGAAGELFF
TGTGCCAGCAGCCGCGCGCTAGCGGGGGGCGCAGCCGGGGAGCTGTTTTTT
>TRBJ1-1|.|TRBV5-6|.
CANNSISLYREGAEAFF
TGTGCCAACAACTCAATCAGCTTGTATAGAGAGGGTGCTGAAGCTTTCTTT
>TRBJ2-5|.|TRBV13|TRBD2
CASRPAGGPRETQYF
TGTGCCAGCAGGCCTGCGGGGGGGCCGCGGGAGACCCAGTACTTC
>TRBJ1-1|once|TRBV6-5|.
CASSLGQNTEAFF
TGTGCCAGCAGCCTGGGACAAAACACTGAAGCTTTCTTT
>TRBJ2-1|.|TRBV5-1|.
CASKVSAYNEQFF
TGCGCCAGCAAAGTGAGCGCTTACAATGAGCAGTTCTTC
>TRBJ2-2|.|TRBV5-1|TRBD1
CASSLAGQGVGGELFF
TGCGCCAGCAGCTTGGCCGGACAGGGGGTCGGTGGGGAGCTGTTTTTT
>TRBJ2-7|.|TRBV7-2|.
CASRQGGPVEQYF
TGTGCCAGCAGACAGGGGGGGCCGGTCGAGCAGTACTTC
>TRBJ1-5|once|TRBV7-2|.
CASSPYRSNQPQHF
TGTGCCAGCAGCCCCTACAGGAGCAATCAGCCCCAGCATTTT
>TRBJ2-1|.|TRBV6-5|.
CASSYERSSYNEQFF
TGTGCCAGCAGTTACGAGCGGAGCTCCTACAATGAGCAGTTCTTC
>TRBJ2-5|.|TRBV6-2/TRBV6-3|TRBD1
CASSLDPGTGGETQYF
TGTGCCAGCAGTCTAGACCCCGGGACAGGGGGAGAGACCCAGTACTTC
>TRBJ1-1|.|TRBV6-5|.
CASSSSSRDFTEAFF
TGTGCCAGCAGTTCATCGAGCCGGGACTTCACTGAAGCTTTCTTT
>TRBJ2-3|.|TRBV4-1|TRBD2
CASRRLAVGDTQYF
TGCGCCAGCCGGCGACTAGCGGTAGGAGATACGCAGTATTTT
>TRBJ2-1|.|TRBV9|TRBD2
CASSPRGGGAGNEQFF
TGTGCCAGCAGCCCTCGGGGCGGGGGGGCCGGCAATGAGCAGTTCTTC
>TRBJ1-2|.|TRBV2|.
CASSEKEQYGYTF
TGTGCCAGCAGTGAAAAGGAGCAGTATGGCTACACCTTC
>TRBJ2-1|.|TRBV4-1|.
CASSPDRDFSYNEQFF
TGCGCCAGCAGCCCCGACAGAGATTTCTCCTACAATGAGCAGTTCTTC
>TRBJ1-2|.|TRBV13|.
CASSLGGDSDGYTF
TGTGCCAGCAGCTTAGGAGGGGACTCAGATGGCTACACCTTC
>TRBJ1-1|few|TRBV30|.
CAWSVKGRTEAFF
TGTGCCTGGAGTGTAAAGGGGAGGACTGAAGCTTTCTTT
>TRBJ1-1|few|TRBV27|.
CASSFRNRKNTEAFF
TGTGCCAGCAGTTTCAGGAACAGGAAGAACACTGAAGCTTTCTTT
>TRBJ1-3|.|TRBV5-5|TRBD1
CASSKLRTGGAGNTIYF
TGTGCCAGCAGCAAATTGCGGACAGGGGGAGCTGGAAACACCATATATTTT
>TRBJ2-1|.|TRBV5-1|.
CASSFRTHSYNEQFF
TGCGCCAGCAGCTTTCGGACTCACTCCTACAATGAGCAGTTCTTC
>TRBJ1-1|few|TRBV6-4|.
CASSAQVGPGTEAFF
TGTGCCAGCAGTGCGCAAGTCGGCCCCGGGACTGAAGCTTTCTTT
>TRBJ2-7|.|TRBV15|.
CATSREGAPYEQYF
TGTGCCACCAGCAGAGAGGGAGCGCCCTACGAGCAGTACTTC
>TRBJ2-3|.|TRBV28|.
CASSFRLVDTQYF
TGTGCCAGCAGTTTTCGACTGGTGGATACGCAGTATTTT
>TRBJ1-4|.|TRBV18|.
CASSPGNSGYMDEKLFF
TGTGCCAGCTCACCGGGGAACTCAGGGTACATGGATGAAAAACTGTTTTTT
>TRBJ1-6|.|TRBV11-1|TRBD1
CASSSRTGSYNSPLHF
TGTGCCAGCAGCTCCAGGACAGGGTCCTATAATTCACCCCTCCACTTT
>TRBJ2-7|.|TRBV30|TRBD1
CAWTVDRVGEQYF
TGTGCCTGGACCGTTGACAGGGTGGGGGAGCAGTACTTC
>TRBJ1-2|.|TRBV7-9|.
CASSFPQGSVGYTF
TGTGCCAGCAGCTTTCCTCAGGGCTCAGTTGGCTACACCTTC
>TRBJ2-1|.|TRBV18|TRBD2
CASSRPRGSSYNEQFF
TGTGCCAGCTCACGCCCCCGCGGGAGCTCCTACAATGAGCAGTTCTTC
>TRBJ2-7|once|TRBV30|.
CAWSVTVSYEQYF
TGTGCCTGGAGTGTAACAGTCTCCTACGAGCAGTACTTC
>TRBJ1-1|many|TRBV6-6|.
CASSYGAGTEAFF
TGTGCCAGCAGTTACGGGGCGGGGACTGAAGCTTTCTTT
>TRBJ2-1|few|TRBV7-3|.
CASSPSPGSYNEQFF
TGTGCCAGCAGCCCCTCTCCCGGGTCCTACAATGAGCAGTTCTTC
>TRBJ2-1|.|TRBV7-9|.
CASSHNAYASHSSYNEQFF
TGTGCCAGCAGCCACAACGCGTATGCTAGCCACAGCTCCTACAATGAGCAGTTCTTC
>TRBJ2-7|once|TRBV4-2|TRBD2
CASSQVEGRVYF
TGTGCCAGCAGCCAAGTTGAGGGGAGGGTGTACTTC
>TRBJ2-7|.|TRBV3-1/TRBV3-2|TRBD1
CASSQRDRSSYEQYF
TGTGCCAGCAGCCAACGGGACAGGAGCTCCTACGAGCAGTACTTC
>TRBJ1-1|few|TRBV30|.
CAWSVDVGLEAFF
TGTGCCTGGAGTGTAGATGTGGGCCTTGAAGCTTTCTTT
>TRBJ1-2|.|TRBV5-1|.
CASSLGLVSGYTF
TGCGCCAGCAGCCTAGGTCTGGTGAGCGGCTACACCTTC
>TRBJ2-3|.|TRBV4-2|TRBD1
CASSQGGQGAMGADTQYF
TGTGCCAGCAGCCAAGGCGGACAGGGGGCGATGGGCGCAGATACGCAGTATTTT
>TRBJ1-1|.|TRBV6-6|.
CASSLHHPPAGRGEAFF
TGTGCCAGCAGTCTACACCACCCCCCCGCCGGTCGGGGTGAAGCTTTCTTT
>TRBJ2-7|.|TRBV5-6|.
CASSLDWDSPSSYEQYF
TGTGCCAGCAGCTTGGATTGGGACTCCCCGAGCTCCTACGAGCAGTACTTC
>TRBJ1-2|.|TRBV5-1|TRBD1
CASSLATPGQSYGYTF
TGCGCCAGCAGCTTGGCGACTCCGGGACAGTCGTATGGCTACACCTTC
>TRBJ1-2|.|TRBV1|.
CTSSQDRGRLNYGYTF
TGCACCAGCAGCCAAGATAGGGGCAGACTCAACTATGGCTACACCTTC
>TRBJ1-6|.|TRBV25-1|.
CASNQGHNSPLHF
TGTGCCAGCAATCAGGGGCATAATTCACCCCTCCACTTT
>TRBJ1-1|.|TRBV29-1|.
CSVDGGIRTEAFF
TGCAGCGTTGATGGGGGGATCCGGACTGAAGCTTTCTTT
>TRBJ2-7|.|TRBV6-1|.
CASSERYEQYF
TGTGCCAGCAGTGAACGGTACGAGCAGTACTTC
>TRBJ1-1|many|TRBV19|TRBD1
CATKSPQGTEAFF
TGTGCCACCAAGTCACCACAGGGGACTGAAGCTTTCTTT
>TRBJ1-6|.|TRBV6-6|.
CASGRDPNSPLHF
TGTGCCAGCGGGAGGGACCCTAATTCACCCCTCCACTTT
>TRBJ1-6|.|TRBV6-5|TRBD1
CASRTGQLDNSPLHF
TGTGCCAGCAGGACGGGACAGCTAGATAATTCACCCCTCCACTTT
>TRBJ1-1|few|TRBV4-1|.
CASSQDSWGDTEAFF
TGCGCCAGCAGCCAAGATTCCTGGGGGGACACTGAAGCTTTCTTT
>TRBJ1-2|.|TRBV10-1|.
CASSARVIEDYGYTF
TGCGCCAGCAGCGCCAGGGTGATTGAAGACTATGGCTACACCTTC
>TRBJ2-5|.|TRBV19|TRBD1
CASSILDRGLARETQYF
TGTGCCAGTAGTATTCTGGACAGGGGGCTCGCGAGAGAGACCCAGTACTTC
>TRBJ1-2|.|TRBV3-1/TRBV3-2|.
CASSEQGSNGYTF
TGTGCCAGCAGCGAACAGGGCTCAAATGGCTACACCTTC
>TRBJ2-7|.|TRBV7-9|.
CASRQSGYEQYF
TGTGCCAGCCGCCAGTCGGGCTACGAGCAGTACTTC
>TRBJ2-1|.|TRBV4-1|TRBD2
CASSQAARAGGFNEQFF
TGCGCCAGCAGCCAAGCTGCGAGGGCGGGGGGTTTTAATGAGCAGTTCTTC
>TRBJ2-3|.|TRBV2|TRBD2
CASSQRLAGGKYTSTDTQYF
TGTGCCAGCAGCCAAAGACTAGCGGGGGGCAAATATACTAGCACAGATACGCAGTATTTT
>TRBJ1-2|.|TRBV19|TRBD1
CASSIGAGGGSYGYTF
TGTGCCAGTAGTATAGGTGCAGGGGGCGGTTCTTATGGCTACACCTTC
>TRBJ2-5|.|TRBV5-1|TRBD2
CASSLASGGRETQYF
TGCGCCAGCAGCTTGGCTAGCGGGGGTCGTGAGACCCAGTACTTC
>TRBJ2-7|.|TRBV24-1|TRBD1
CATSDSSGTGRKYF
TGTGCCACCAGTGACTCTTCCGGGACAGGGCGAAAGTACTTC
>TRBJ1-6|.|TRBV30|.
CAWSVRGTSSYNSPLHF
TGTGCCTGGAGTGTACGCGGGACCAGCTCCTATAATTCACCCCTCCACTTT
>TRBJ1-6|.|TRBV6-5|.
CASSQGFSSPLHF
TGTGCCAGCTCCCAGGGCTTCTCCTCACCCCTCCACTTT